The following is a TCR beta chain sequence with its context. Data came from immunoSEQ multiplex PCR; TCRdb stores just in-frame clones and leaves some out. The data hold around 300,000 clones, with 80% to 90% observed a single time. The CDR3 has 15 amino acids. Germline values: CDR1 KGHSH, CDR2 LQKENI. The trim removed 4 bases at V and 10 bases at J, leaving 10 bases unmatched. These data belong to a study of blood T cell repertoires in COVID-19. Across the study: T cells, B-cell-depleted T cells, or PBMCs provided the cDNA or gDNA that served as material.

Input material: peripheral blood. This chain uses TRBV18 with TRBJ1-6, with 7 positions matching TRBD1. This receptor was identified in a woman in her 30s with active or convalescent COVID-19. CDR3 nucleotides: TGTGCCAGCTCACGGGGGACAGACAAAAAGTCACCCCTCCACTTT. Its protein product is CASSRGTDKKSPLHF.